The rows below give T cell receptor beta chains drawn from one sample of a study of T cell changes during pregnancy in multiple sclerosis. Sequencing used immunoSEQ multiplex PCR; TCRdb keeps in-frame clones, though not all of them. There are tens of thousands of clones in the sample; 90% occur only once, and more than 8% lies in the top ten. The specimen was peripheral blood, collected after pregnancy. The receptors derive from a female donor in good health, enrolled as a control in a pregnancy study. CDR3s include the opening cysteine and the closing phenylalanine or tryptophan. A D gene is named only where the DNA matches it firmly. Not all rows give a size; the values are once, few, many and, for expanded clones, a class.

D	size	V	J	DNA	CDR3
NA	NA	TRBV6-6	TRBJ1-5	TGTGCCAGCAGTTACCAGGGATCTAATCAGCCCCAGCATTTT	CASSYQGSNQPQHF
TRBD2	NA	TRBV4-3	TRBJ2-1	TGCGCCAGCAGCCAAGATCCCAGCGGGGGGTTACTCAATGAGCAGTTCTTC	CASSQDPSGGLLNEQFF
NA	NA	TRBV7-2	TRBJ1-6	TGTGCCAGCAGCTCCGGACAGCATAATTCACCCCTCCACTTT	CASSSGQHNSPLHF
NA	NA	TRBV27	TRBJ2-5	TGTGCCAGCAGGTCTGGGGGAGGCCGAGAGACCCAGTACTTC	CASRSGGGRETQYF
TRBD1	NA	TRBV6-1	TRBJ1-2	TGTGCCAGCAGTGAACCTGGAACAGGGGGCGATGGCTACACCTTC	CASSEPGTGGDGYTF
NA	NA	TRBV5-4	TRBJ1-1	TGTGCCAGCAGCCAGGGATTGGGGACTGAAGCTTTCTTT	CASSQGLGTEAFF
NA	NA	TRBV6-6	TRBJ1-5	TGTGCCAGCAGTTACTCAGGGGTAAATCAGCCCCAGCATTTT	CASSYSGVNQPQHF
NA	NA	TRBV6-6	TRBJ2-6	TGTGCCAGCACCCTCCAGGGTCCCGGGGCCAACGTCCTGACTTTC	CASTLQGPGANVLTF
NA	NA	TRBV7-9	TRBJ1-5	TGTGCCAGCAGCTTAGGTCAGCCGGAGGCCCAGCATTTT	CASSLGQPEAQHF
TRBD1	NA	TRBV7-9	TRBJ1-2	TGTGCCAGCAGCGGAGGGACAGGCGGAGACTATGGCTACACCTTC	CASSGGTGGDYGYTF
TRBD1	NA	TRBV11-2	TRBJ1-2	TGTGCCAGCAGCTTAAGGGGACCGGACAGGGGACTATCTAGTGGCTACACCTTC	CASSLRGPDRGLSSGYTF
NA	NA	TRBV11-3	TRBJ1-2	TGTGCCAGCAGCACCCGGACATTCTATGGCTACACCTTC	CASSTRTFYGYTF
NA	NA	TRBV30	TRBJ1-1	TGTGCCTGGCGGACTGTACTGAACACTGAAGCTTTCTTT	CAWRTVLNTEAFF
TRBD2	NA	TRBV19	TRBJ2-7	TGTGCCAGTAGTCCCTTCGGGACTAGCGCAACCTACGAGCAGTACTTC	CASSPFGTSATYEQYF
NA	once	TRBV9	TRBJ2-4	TGTGCCAGCAGCGTAGAACAGTCGGGGGTCAAAAACATTCAGTACTTC	CASSVEQSGVKNIQYF
NA	once	TRBV27	TRBJ2-3	TGTGCCAGCAGTTCCAGGAGGGCAGATACGCAGTATTTT	CASSSRRADTQYF
TRBD2	NA	TRBV30	TRBJ2-7	TGTGCCTGGAGTGTACGGGGACTAGCTCTCCACGAGCAGTACTTC	CAWSVRGLALHEQYF
NA	NA	TRBV7-2	TRBJ1-2	TGTGCCAGCAACCCGGTAGGAGGGGCACTAAACTATGGCTACACCTTC	CASNPVGGALNYGYTF
NA	NA	TRBV25-1	TRBJ1-4	TGTGCCAGCAGTGAATGGGGGGGAGAAAAACTGTTTTTT	CASSEWGGEKLFF
NA	NA	TRBV5-1	TRBJ2-1	TGCGCCAGCAGCTTGGCGGCAGGTAGAGAGAATGAGCAGTTCTTC	CASSLAAGRENEQFF
NA	NA	TRBV18	TRBJ2-1	TGTGCCAGCTCACCAAATATGAATGAGCAGTTCTTC	CASSPNMNEQFF
NA	NA	TRBV10-2	TRBJ2-1	TGCGCCAGCAGTGAGTCGGGGGGAACCTACAATGAGCAGTTCTTC	CASSESGGTYNEQFF
NA	NA	TRBV5-1	TRBJ2-6	TGCGCCAGCGCTCCCCGAGGGACTTCAAGCTCTGGGGCCAACGTCCTGACTTTC	CASAPRGTSSSGANVLTF
TRBD2	NA	TRBV19	TRBJ2-2	TGTGCCAGTAGTCCCCAACGAGCGGGGGCCTACACCGGGGAGCTGTTTTTT	CASSPQRAGAYTGELFF
TRBD1	few	TRBV2	TRBJ1-1	TGTGCCAGCACCGCGACAGGGACGTTGAACACTGAAGCTTTCTTT	CASTATGTLNTEAFF
NA	NA	TRBV6-5	TRBJ1-6	TGTGCCAGCACTCTAGGGGCTCAAAATTCACCCCTCCACTTT	CASTLGAQNSPLHF
NA	NA	TRBV30	TRBJ1-1	TGTGCCTGGAGTGTACGGGGGGACACTGAAGCTTTCTTT	CAWSVRGDTEAFF
TRBD1	NA	TRBV4-1	TRBJ2-7	TGCGCCAGCAGCCAAGACGGACAGGGGGTGAACGAGCAGTACTTC	CASSQDGQGVNEQYF
TRBD2	NA	TRBV4-1	TRBJ2-1	TGCGCCAGCAGCCCTCAAAACGGGAGGTCCTACAATGAGCAGTTCTTC	CASSPQNGRSYNEQFF
TRBD2	NA	TRBV5-6	TRBJ2-2	TGTGCCAGCAGCAAAGGACTAGCGGGGGGGCCAACCGGGGAGCTGTTTTTT	CASSKGLAGGPTGELFF
NA	NA	TRBV25-1	TRBJ1-1	TGTGCCAGCAAGGCAGGTTTGAACACTGAAGCTTTCTTT	CASKAGLNTEAFF
TRBD2	once	TRBV14	TRBJ2-1	TGTGCCAGCAGCCCCGGACTAGCGGGGGGTTTCTACAATGAGCAGTTCTTC	CASSPGLAGGFYNEQFF
TRBD1	NA	TRBV6-5	TRBJ1-1	TGTGCCAGCACCCACAGGGGAGGCACTGAAGCTTTCTTT	CASTHRGGTEAFF
NA	many	TRBV4-1	TRBJ1-2	TGCGCCAGCAGCCAAGAGGGCCTTCCCCATGGCTACACCTTC	CASSQEGLPHGYTF
TRBD1	NA	TRBV11-2	TRBJ1-1	TGTGCCAGCAGGCATAGGCCTCAACCGGGACAGGGGGAGGATGAAGCTTTCTTT	CASRHRPQPGQGEDEAFF
TRBD1	NA	TRBV11-2	TRBJ1-2	TGTGCCAGCAGCTTAGATGCAGGGGGCTTTGGCTACACCTTC	CASSLDAGGFGYTF
TRBD2	NA	TRBV4-2	TRBJ2-1	TGTGCCAGCAGCCAGGTACTAGCGGGAGCCACAGGGCAGTTCTTC	CASSQVLAGATGQFF
NA	NA	TRBV29-1	TRBJ1-1	TGCAGCGTTGTAGCAAGGGGTGCGTGGACTGAAGCTTTCTTT	CSVVARGAWTEAFF
NA	NA	TRBV9	TRBJ1-3	TGTGCCAGCAGCGGACGCGGAAGCTCTGGAAACACCATATATTTT	CASSGRGSSGNTIYF
TRBD1	NA	TRBV15	TRBJ1-1	TGTGCCACCAGCAGAGATCTAGGGACAGGGCTGACTGAAGCTTTCTTT	CATSRDLGTGLTEAFF
NA	NA	TRBV18	TRBJ1-1	TGTGCCAGCTCACCACTCCCGCCAGGGACTGGAGCTGAAGCTTTCTTT	CASSPLPPGTGAEAFF
TRBD1	NA	TRBV28	TRBJ1-5	TGTGCCAGCAGTTTGGTGCACAGGGGGAGGCCCCAGCATTTT	CASSLVHRGRPQHF
NA	once	TRBV9	TRBJ1-2	TGTGCCAGCAGCGTCAGTAGCTCGTGGACACCCCTCTTCCGTGGCTACACCTTC	CASSVSSSWTPLFRGYTF
TRBD2	NA	TRBV5-6	TRBJ2-1	TGTGCCAGCAGCTCTGGGTTTCGGGAGGGCCGAGTCAATGAGCAGTTCTTC	CASSSGFREGRVNEQFF
TRBD1	NA	TRBV7-2	TRBJ2-7	TGTGCCAGCACTACGTCCGGGACAGAGAGCTACGAGCAGTACTTC	CASTTSGTESYEQYF
TRBD1	NA	TRBV6-5	TRBJ2-1	TGTGCCAGCAGTTCCGGACAGGGTGGTGAGCAGTTCTTC	CASSSGQGGEQFF
TRBD1	NA	TRBV19	TRBJ2-5	TGTGCCAGTAGTTCCCCGGACAGGCCGTGGGAGACCCAGTACTTC	CASSSPDRPWETQYF
NA	NA	TRBV29-1	TRBJ2-4	TGCAGCGCGGGGGAGACAGGGTACGGGGCCAAAAACATTCAGTACTTC	CSAGETGYGAKNIQYF
NA	NA	TRBV19	TRBJ2-1	TGTGCCAGTAGTTCAGGGCTGGGGGAGCAGTTCTTC	CASSSGLGEQFF
TRBD2	NA	TRBV7-9	TRBJ2-1	TGTGCCAGCAGCTTACTGGGGGGGTCCTACAATGAGCAGTTCTTC	CASSLLGGSYNEQFF
NA	NA	TRBV7-2	TRBJ2-7	TGTGCCAGCAGCTTATGGGAGAGCTCCTACGAGCAGTACTTC	CASSLWESSYEQYF
NA	NA	TRBV28	TRBJ1-4	TGTGCCAGCAGTCTACAGGGTGGGGGCGAAAAACTGTTTTTT	CASSLQGGGEKLFF
TRBD2	NA	TRBV19	TRBJ2-2	TGTGCCAGTAGTATGTTAGCGGGAGCGAACACCGGGGAGCTGTTTTTT	CASSMLAGANTGELFF
NA	NA	TRBV27	TRBJ2-7	TGTGCCAGCAGCGCCACAGGATCAGGCTACGAGCAGTACTTC	CASSATGSGYEQYF
NA	NA	TRBV6-6	TRBJ2-7	TGTGCCAGCAGTCGACAAAGCTCCTACGAGCAGTACTTC	CASSRQSSYEQYF
TRBD1	few	TRBV10-3	TRBJ2-7	TGTGCCATCAGCCCAGCAGGGGGCCATGCCGAGCAGTACTTC	CAISPAGGHAEQYF
TRBD1	few	TRBV25-1	TRBJ1-1	TGTGCCAGCAGTGAGGACAGGGTATCCGGAGCTTTCTTT	CASSEDRVSGAFF
TRBD1	NA	TRBV2	TRBJ1-4	TGTGCCAGTAAGGGACAGGCGGGAGAAAAACTGTTTTTT	CASKGQAGEKLFF
TRBD1	few	TRBV30	TRBJ1-6	TGTGCCTGGAGTGGTGGACAGGGGAATTCACCCCTCCACTTT	CAWSGGQGNSPLHF